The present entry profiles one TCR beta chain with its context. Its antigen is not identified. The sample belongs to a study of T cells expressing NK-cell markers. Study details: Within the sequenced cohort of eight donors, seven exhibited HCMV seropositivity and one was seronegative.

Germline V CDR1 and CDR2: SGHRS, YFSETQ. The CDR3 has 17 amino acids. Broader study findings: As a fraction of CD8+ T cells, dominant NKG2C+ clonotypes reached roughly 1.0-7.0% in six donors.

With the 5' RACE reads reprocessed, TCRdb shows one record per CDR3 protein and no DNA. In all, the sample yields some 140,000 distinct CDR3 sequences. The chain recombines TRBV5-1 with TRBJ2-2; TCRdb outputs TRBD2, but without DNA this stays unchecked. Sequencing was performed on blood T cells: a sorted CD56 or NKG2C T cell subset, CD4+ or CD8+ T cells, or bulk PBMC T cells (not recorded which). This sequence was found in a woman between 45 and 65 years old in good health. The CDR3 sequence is CASSFSSGRPNTGELFF.